The 29 T cell receptor beta chains below all came from one sample that was sequenced in a study of T cell responses to AZD1222 COVID-19 vaccine. Repertoires were generated with immunoSEQ multiplex PCR, while TCRdb's copy carries only in-frame clones and drops some. The sample consists of around 150,000 clones, about 90% of them appearing once. Sample: peripheral blood, taken 28 days after the second dose of the MenACWY control vaccine. These receptors all stem from an adult who received the MenACWY meningococcal vaccine as a control.

V and J are TRBV15 and TRBJ1-1; no clear D. With 1 base removed from V and 4 bases from J, the gap between germline ends came to 10 bases. Germline CDR1 is LNHNV and CDR2 is YYDKDF (reference sequence). This CDR3 is built from 14 residues. DNA of the CDR3: TGTGCCACCAGCAGAGGGCGAGGGCTCACTGAAGCTTTCTTT. Protein: CATSRGRGLTEAFF.

The CDR3 DNA reads as TGTGCCAGCAGCTTGTCGTCCGACACTGAAGCTTTCTTT. Translation gives CASSLSSDTEAFF. The gene calls are TRBV5-4 and TRBJ1-1; D is ambiguous. The germline V and J ends were trimmed by 1 base and 3 bases, with 7 bases remaining between them. The CDR3 has 13 amino acids. Germline lookup yields CDR1 SGHNT and CDR2 YYREEE (reference sequence).

The V gene is TRBV21-1, the J gene TRBJ1-6; the tabulated D call, TRBD1, remains unverified against the DNA. TRBV21-1 is given as a pseudogene. This CDR3 spans 17 amino acids. The CDR3 DNA follows: TGTGCCAGCAGCCCCACGGGCAGGGCCTCCTATAATTCACCCCTCCACTTT. Translated: CASSPTGRASYNSPLHF.

The V and J genes are TRBV28 and TRBJ2-1; D is unresolved. CDR1 is MDHEN and CDR2 is SYDVKM in the germline V gene. This CDR3 is 12 amino acids long. V lost 5 bases and J 4 bases, leaving 6 bases between the germline ends. Written as DNA, the CDR3 is TGTGCCAGCAGTGACTCATACAATGAGCAGTTCTTC. It translates to CASSDSYNEQFF. Together with reference TRBV28 and TRBJ2-1, the CDR3 gives the full variable domain: DVKVTQSSRYLVKRTGEKVFLECVQDMDHENMFWYRQDPGLGLRLIYFSYDVKMKEKGDIPEGYSVSREKKERFSLILESASTNQTSMYLCASSDSYNEQFFGPGTRLTVL.

The CDR3 here is CSVEEQTGGNEQFF. In nucleotides, the CDR3 is TGCAGCGTTGAAGAGCAGACAGGGGGCAATGAGCAGTTCTTC. The chain links TRBV29-1 to TRBJ2-1, with 9 bases that match TRBD1. This CDR3 comprises 14 residues. V lost 0 bases, J lost 6 bases, and 3 bases stayed unmatched. Germline CDR1 is SQVTM and CDR2 is ANQGSEA.

This chain connects TRBV27 to TRBJ2-1, with D perhaps TRBD2 (5 bases). The length of the CDR3 is 13 residues. Germline V gene sequence: CDR1 MNHEY, CDR2 SMNVEV (reference sequence). With 2 bases removed from V and 5 bases from J, the gap between germline ends came to 7 bases. The CDR3 here is CASSLIGNNEQFF. In DNA, the CDR3 is TGTGCCAGCAGTTTAATCGGGAACAATGAGCAGTTCTTC.

The rearrangement joins TRBV30 to TRBJ2-7; 7 bases line up with TRBD1. This CDR3 is 12 amino acids long. V shed 3 bases and J 3 bases; nucleotides not matched to a gene: 2. Germline V gene sequence: CDR1 GTSNPN, CDR2 SVGIG (reference sequence). CDR3 sequence reads: CAWSAGGYEQYF. In nucleotides, the CDR3 is TGTGCCTGGAGCGCAGGGGGCTACGAGCAGTACTTC.

CDR3 sequence: CASNAEIGLAGHYNEQFF. The CDR3 DNA reads TGTGCCAGTAACGCCGAGATAGGGCTAGCGGGACACTACAATGAGCAGTTCTTC. The chain combines TRBV19 with TRBJ2-1; 9 nucleotides match TRBD2. The germline gives CDR1 LNHDA, CDR2 SQIVND (reference sequence). The V segment lost 7 bases and the J segment 3 bases; nucleotides outside the gene matches: 16. This CDR3 comprises 18 residues.

This rearrangement joins TRBV7-8 to TRBJ1-5; no firm D call. The ends were cut back, 0 bases at V and 6 bases at J, with 3 bases in the middle. In germline, CDR1 is SGHVS, CDR2 FQNEAQ. The length of the CDR3 is 12 residues. The CDR3 nucleotides read TGTGCCAGCAGCTTAGCTGGTCAGCCCCAGCATTTT. Translating gives CASSLAGQPQHF.

The gene calls are TRBV12-3 or TRBV12-4 and TRBJ1-2; D is uncertain. The CDR3 runs to 13 residues. Deletions cut 0 bases from V and 8 bases from J, with 10 bases between. The CDR3, as DNA: TGTGCCAGCAGTTTAGCCACACGGCCCGGCTACACCTTC. This sequence encodes CASSLATRPGYTF.

This rearrangement joins TRBV6-5 to TRBJ2-3; D is tentatively TRBD1 or TRBD2 (5 bases each). This CDR3 region has 15 residues. Trimming took off 5 bases at V and 3 bases at J, with 15 bases between the two ends. Per germline, CDR1 MNHEY and CDR2 SVGAGI. CDR3 DNA: TGTGCCAGCAGTACTCCCGGGGCGGGTACAGATACGCAGTATTTT. Protein sequence: CASSTPGAGTDTQYF.

This chain uses TRBV25-1 with TRBJ1-2; D is ambiguous. V was pared by 6 bases and J by 8 bases, with 16 bases between. This CDR3 is built from 13 residues. CDR1 and CDR2 from the germline V gene are MGHDK and SYGVNS. The CDR3 region is CASRPSGGSGYTF. CDR3 DNA sequence: TGTGCCAGCAGACCATCCGGAGGCAGCGGCTACACCTTC.

V gene TRBV6-5 combines with J gene TRBJ1-2, with 10 bases that match TRBD1. CDR3 size: 14 residues. J was trimmed by 8 bases and V by 6 bases; bases with no gene match: 9. Germline V gene lookup returns CDR1 MNHEY and CDR2 SVGAGI. The CDR3, as DNA: TGTGCCAGCAGGCCGGGACAGGGGAACGAGGGCTACACCTTC. The encoded protein is CASRPGQGNEGYTF.

The chain combines TRBV5-1 with TRBJ2-1, with TRBD1 matching over 9 bases. This CDR3 is 15 amino acids long. Germline loops: CDR1 SGHRS, CDR2 YFSETQ. Trimming at V came to 4 bases and at J to 4 bases, leaving 6 bases not matched to a gene. The DNA for the CDR3 is TGCGCCAGCAGCAATCCGGGACAGGGATACAATGAGCAGTTCTTC. Encoded protein: CASSNPGQGYNEQFF.

The rearrangement joins TRBV24-1 to TRBJ1-2; 7 bases map to TRBD1. J was trimmed by 1 base and V by 2 bases; bases with no gene match: 12. Germline CDR1 KGHDR, CDR2 SFDVKD. CDR3 length: 18 residues. In nucleotides, the CDR3 is TGTGCCACCAGTGATTCCTCACCGGGACAGACTAATAACTATGGCTACACCTTC. The encoded protein is CATSDSSPGQTNNYGYTF.

V gene TRBV3-1 (or the pseudogene TRBV3-2) combines with J gene TRBJ2-3, with D possibly matching TRBD1 (6 bases). The CDR3 runs to 15 residues. Trimming removed 2 bases from V and 6 bases from J, with 15 bases in between. Germline V gene sequence: CDR1 LGHDT, CDR2 YNNKEL (reference sequence). CDR3 coding DNA: TGTGCCAGCAGCCAAATAACAGGGATAGTGGATACGCAGTATTTT. It specifies CASSQITGIVDTQYF.

This sequence joins TRBV5-8 and TRBJ2-2; the D gene is possibly TRBD2 (5 bases). The V gene lost 4 bases and the J gene lost 7 bases, with 14 bases spanning the gap. CDR3 length: 14 amino acids. Germline CDR1 SGHTS, CDR2 YDEGEE. The CDR3: CASSPRARGGELFF. The CDR3 bases are TGTGCCAGCAGCCCCCGGGCTCGGGGCGGGGAGCTGTTTTTT.

The genes are TRBV28 and TRBJ2-7; D might be TRBD1 (6 bases). In germline, CDR1 is MDHEN, CDR2 SYDVKM. The V gene lost 8 bases and the J gene lost 3 bases, with 17 bases spanning the gap. The length of the CDR3 is 14 residues. This chain's CDR3 is CASGGQRTNYEQYF. DNA of the CDR3: TGTGCCAGCGGAGGACAGCGGACAAACTACGAGCAGTACTTC.

In this sample, this clone turned up a few times. V gene TRBV29-1 combines with J gene TRBJ1-1; no clear D. Per germline, CDR1 SQVTM and CDR2 ANQGSEA. V dropped 2 bases and J dropped 4 bases, with 20 bases sitting between them. There are 16 residues in the CDR3. The CDR3 here is CSVERVTVTYRTEAFF. The CDR3 DNA reads as TGCAGCGTTGAACGTGTCACGGTTACCTATCGCACTGAAGCTTTCTTT.

The chain has TRBV19 and TRBJ1-5; D gene uncertain. Trimming removed 7 bases from V and 4 bases from J, with 8 bases in between. CDR1 and CDR2 from the germline V gene are LNHDA and SQIVND (reference sequence). The CDR3 consists of 12 residues. The CDR3 protein is CASTQENQPQHF. The DNA of the CDR3 is TGTGCCAGTACCCAGGAGAATCAGCCCCAGCATTTT.

The rearrangement uses TRBV19 and TRBJ1-2; D not certain. V was clipped by 5 bases and J by 1 base, with 14 bases between them. The germline V gene encodes CDR1 LNHDA and CDR2 SQIVND (reference sequence). This CDR3 is 15 amino acids long. The CDR3 is CASSHYPGLNYGYTF. DNA for the CDR3: TGTGCCAGTAGTCACTACCCGGGCCTTAACTATGGCTACACCTTC.

This sequence joins TRBV7-2 and TRBJ1-3; the D is unclear. This CDR3 comprises 16 residues. Germline V gives CDR1 SGHTA, CDR2 FQGNSA. The V end lost 3 bases, the J end lost 0 bases, and 12 bases lay between the germline ends. The CDR3 region has the DNA TGTGCCAGCAGCTTGGTGGGCGCGGGCTCTGGAAACACCATATATTTT. Translation: CASSLVGAGSGNTIYF.

This sequence joins TRBV6-5 and TRBJ1-4; no definite D call. The V and J ends lost 1 base and 1 base respectively, with 10 bases between them. CDR3 length: 16 amino acids. The V gene's germline CDR1 is MNHEY and CDR2 SVGAGI. The chain's CDR3 is CASSYLGLGTNEKLFF. In DNA, the CDR3 is TGTGCCAGCAGTTACTTAGGCCTGGGAACTAATGAAAAACTGTTTTTT.

This rearrangement joins TRBV27 to TRBJ1-3, with 9 nucleotides matching TRBD1. The CDR3 is 15 amino acids. Per the germline V gene, CDR1 is MNHEY and CDR2 is SMNVEV (reference sequence). The V gene end was trimmed by 7 bases and the J gene end by 3 bases; junction bases not matched to a gene: 7. The CDR3 reads CASKDRGSGGNTIYF. The DNA for the CDR3 is TGTGCCAGCAAGGACAGGGGCAGCGGTGGAAACACCATATATTTT.

This clone was seen once. The rearrangement uses TRBV6-2 or TRBV6-3 and TRBJ2-7, with 8 bases identical to TRBD2. The CDR3 consists of 16 residues. With 7 bases clipped from V and 2 bases from J, the junction kept 13 bases outside the gene matches. Germline V lookup: CDR1 MNHEY, CDR2 SVGEGT. CDR3 nucleotides: TGTGCCAGCACCCCGGAGAGCGGGGGACCCACCTACGAGCAGTACTTC. It encodes CASTPESGGPTYEQYF.

This clone was found once. The V and J genes are TRBV9 and TRBJ2-5; the D is unclear. Germline lookup yields CDR1 SGDLS and CDR2 YYNGEE. V lost 0 bases to trimming and J lost 1 base, with 4 bases between them. The CDR3 runs to 13 residues. DNA of the CDR3: TGTGCCAGCAGCGTAGCAGCCCAAGAGACCCAGTACTTC. Translation: CASSVAAQETQYF. Full variable domain (remainder filled in from reference TRBV9 and TRBJ2-5): DSGVTQTPKHLITATGQRVTLRCSPRSGDLSVYWYQQSLDQGLQFLIQYYNGEERAKGNILERFSAQQFPDLHSELNLSSLELGDSALYFCASSVAAQETQYFGPGTRLLVL.

The genes are TRBV19 and TRBJ1-5; D is perhaps TRBD1 (6 bases). CDR1 is LNHDA and CDR2 is SQIVND in the germline V gene (reference sequence). The CDR3 is 16 residues long. Trimming took off 5 bases at V and 3 bases at J, with 17 bases between the two ends. This chain's CDR3 is CASSLNLGQFNQPQHF. DNA of the CDR3: TGTGCCAGTAGTTTGAACTTAGGACAGTTCAATCAGCCCCAGCATTTT.

The V and J genes are TRBV28 and TRBJ2-1; D may be TRBD2 (6 bases). Germline CDR1 reads MDHEN; CDR2 reads SYDVKM. Trimming cost V 6 bases and J 10 bases, with 10 bases left between them. The CDR3 runs 11 residues. The chain's CDR3 is CASRRLDEQFF. In nucleotides, the CDR3 is TGTGCCAGCAGGCGACTAGACGAGCAGTTCTTC.

With respect to this clone: Other DNA sequences within the sample encode an identical CDR3. The chain carries TRBV9 and TRBJ1-5; 8 nucleotides match TRBD1. The junction had 5 bases not matched to a gene; V was cut back by 0 bases and J by 0 bases. This CDR3 is 17 amino acids long. Germline CDR1 is SGDLS and CDR2 is YYNGEE. CDR3 coding DNA: TGTGCCAGCAGCGTAGGGACAGGGTCCTATAGCAATCAGCCCCAGCATTTT. Translation: CASSVGTGSYSNQPQHF.